This T cell receptor beta chain was documented in a study of T cell responses to AZD1222 COVID-19 vaccine (dated by TCRdb to about 2021). Notes on the research overall: TCR sequencing covered 230 or so trial participants: nearly 210 given two doses of AZD1222 and 26 given two doses of MenACWY control vaccine. Enrollment into the trials was organized by age into subgroups of 18-55, 56-69 and 70-plus years, and those subgroups contained about 160, 30 and 59 TCR-sequenced participants, respectively.

Overall study outcomes, separate from this receptor: No day 14 peak-response samples were available, so repertoires were characterized only after the peak T cell response. Participants were mostly white British, with more females than males. The authors suggested clonal diversity may have been underestimated. Conclusions about previously exposed vaccinees were limited because only a handful of AZD1222 recipients were SARS-CoV-2 seropositive at baseline. The 56-69-year group was small, and its depth increase did not reach significance, likely because of low power. CD4 TCRs associated with the vaccine covered the entire spike protein, and the dominant responses were in regions 160-218 and 743-854. Epitopes outside the regions mutated in the B.1.351 and B.1.1.7 variants were reportedly recognized by nearly half of the unique spike-specific TCRs. Spike-specific TCR breadth and depth rose significantly after two AZD1222 doses compared with day 0 and with MenACWY recipients.

The CDR3 regions of human TCRbeta chains were analyzed by immunosequencing. The paper's processing steps were these. TCRs in the repertoires were matched against a reference library of SARS-CoV-2-specific TCRs that had been generated with the MIRA antigen-specificity platform. Breadth was defined as the fraction of unique TCRs that were SARS-CoV-2-associated, and depth was defined as the fraction of total T cells that were SARS-CoV-2-associated. Using the MIRA data, each spike-specific TCR was assigned both to the spike region to which the TCR was reactive and to a CD4 or CD8 class. Log10-transformed breadth and depth values were compared by one-way ANOVA with Sidak's multiple comparisons tests. In its TCRdb copy, this immuneACCESS table keeps in-frame sequences only and misses some clones. Where compared with another copy, unresolved V genes explain less than half of these, and the others have no known cause. The V and J calls and the clone size are those of that table, but D and trimming were determined from the DNA. Across this sample there are about 150,000 clones, with around 85% seen only once. In total, the top ten clones hold 5.5% of the sample.

V and J lose 7 bases and 10 bases, and a span of 17 bases separates them. Including the terminal cysteine and phenylalanine, the CDR3 comprises 13 residues. CDR3 DNA is the only sequence kept; it has 39 bases, read in frame from the first base. Via the germline V gene, CDR1 is MDHEN and CDR2 SYDVKM. For this clone: No cognate antigen has been identified for it. No base quality information exists; no much larger clone differs at one position.

The time point tag for this specimen amounts to: baseline before first vaccination. Explained via the paper, the treatment or condition label denotes: meningococcal conjugate vaccine given as trial control. Vaccinee samples were obtained from the UK trials COV001 and COV002, which included a single-blind randomized controlled phase 2/3 trial of AZD1222 (ChAdOx1 nCoV-19) in healthy adults. Trial participant PBMC samples were collected at day 0 and day 28 after the second dose for TCRbeta chain sequencing. The receptor was isolated from an adult in good health. Here the sequenced sample was peripheral blood, taken on day 0 of MenACWY control vaccination. The V gene is TRBV28 and the J gene is TRBJ2-1; TRBD2 is possibly the D segment (5 matching bases). The nucleotide sequence reads TGTGCCAGCATAGGAGCGGCCTTAGGGGAGCAGTTCTTC. Translation gives CASIGAALGEQFF.